This T cell receptor (beta chain) appears in the sequencing data of a study of molecular identifiers for immune sequencing clone quantification. One entry per CDR3 protein, called by TCRdb with MiXCR from the PCR reads. The table has about 67,000 distinct CDR3 sequences, 15% to 20% seen once. There are a few counts of this clonotype. A much larger clone lies one base from this, so it may be a read error. CD8+CD4-CCR7+CD45RA+ cells were sorted as naive CD8 T cells. The germline CDR1 and CDR2 sequences are DFQATT and SNEGSKA (reference sequence). The CDR3 extends over 12 amino acids. The origin of this receptor is a human donor in good health. Some libraries in this study had Jurkat cell RNA spiked in. Material: naive CD8+ T cells from blood, with Jurkat cell RNA spiked in. Described subset: FACS-sorted CD8+CD4-CCR7+CD45RA+ naive T cells. V gene TRBV20-1 combines with J gene TRBJ2-2; tentatively, D is TRBD2 (5 bases). The CDR3 region is CSARDVAGELVF. The CDR3 DNA sequence: TGCAGTGCTAGAGATGTAGCCGGGGAGCTGGTTTTT.